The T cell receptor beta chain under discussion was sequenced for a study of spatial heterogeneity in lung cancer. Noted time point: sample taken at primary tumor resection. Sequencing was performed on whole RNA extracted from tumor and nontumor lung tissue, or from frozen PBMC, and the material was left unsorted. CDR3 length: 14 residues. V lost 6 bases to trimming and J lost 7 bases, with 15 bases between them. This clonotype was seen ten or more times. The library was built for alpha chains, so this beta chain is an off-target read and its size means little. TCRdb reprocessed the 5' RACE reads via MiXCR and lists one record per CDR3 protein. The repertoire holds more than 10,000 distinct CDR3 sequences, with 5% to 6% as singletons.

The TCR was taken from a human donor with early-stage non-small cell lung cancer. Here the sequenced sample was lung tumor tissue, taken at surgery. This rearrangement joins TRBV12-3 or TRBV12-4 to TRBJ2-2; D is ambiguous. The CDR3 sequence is CASSSLRSYGELFF. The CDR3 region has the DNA TGTGCCAGCAGCTCTTTACGGTCTTACGGGGAGCTGTTTTTT.